This T cell receptor beta chain derives from a study of CD8 T cells in ankylosing spondylitis. Study outcomes and limitations: Apparently characteristic of ankylosing spondylitis blood was a TCR beta motif (under ten highly homologous variants).

Germline V CDR1 and CDR2: SGHRS, YFSETQ. The CDR3 contains 11 residues. V dropped 0 bases and J dropped 8 bases, with 5 bases sitting between them. TCRdb fed the 5' RACE reads into MiXCR, producing one record per CDR3 protein. Of around 300,000 distinct CDR3 sequences in the sample, roughly 20% are singletons; the top ten hold 3.5% to 4.5%. Only a few counts were recorded for this clonotype. Its specificity is not known. The sample comprised blood, either unsorted or a sorted T cell fraction (not recorded which). This receptor was identified in a female donor with ankylosing spondylitis or in good health (not recorded which). This rearrangement joins TRBV5-1 to TRBJ1-2; D is unresolved. In DNA, the CDR3 is TGCGCCAGCAGCTTGGAATCCGGCTACACCTTC. Translating it yields CASSLESGYTF.